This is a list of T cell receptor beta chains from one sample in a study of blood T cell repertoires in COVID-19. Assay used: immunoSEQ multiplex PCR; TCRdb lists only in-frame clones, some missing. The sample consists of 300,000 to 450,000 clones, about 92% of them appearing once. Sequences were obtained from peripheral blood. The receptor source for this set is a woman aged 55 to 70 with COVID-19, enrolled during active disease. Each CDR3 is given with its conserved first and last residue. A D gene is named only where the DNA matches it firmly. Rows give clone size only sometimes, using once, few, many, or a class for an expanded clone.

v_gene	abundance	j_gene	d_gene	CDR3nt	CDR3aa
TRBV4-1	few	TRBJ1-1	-	TGCGCCAGCAGCCAAGAAGCGGGGGGCGTCACTGAAGCTTTCTTT	CASSQEAGGVTEAFF
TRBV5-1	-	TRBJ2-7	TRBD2	TGCGCCAGCAGCCAAATGGGTGGGGGGACTAGCGGTACCTACGAGCAGTACTTC	CASSQMGGGTSGTYEQYF
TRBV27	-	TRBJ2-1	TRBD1	TGTGCCAGCAGCCGCCCCGGACAGGGAAACCACAATGAGCAGTTCTTC	CASSRPGQGNHNEQFF
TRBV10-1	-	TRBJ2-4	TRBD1	TGCGCCAGCAGTGGTCCGGGACAGGGGGAGGACATTCAGTACTTC	CASSGPGQGEDIQYF
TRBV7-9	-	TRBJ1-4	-	TGTGCCAGCAGCCCGGACTCCCTCGTGGAAAAACTGTTTTTT	CASSPDSLVEKLFF
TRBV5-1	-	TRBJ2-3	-	TGCGCCAGCAGCTCCCGCTCGGGTGGGGGGGATACGCAGTATTTT	CASSSRSGGGDTQYF
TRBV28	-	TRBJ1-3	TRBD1	TGTGCCAGCAGCTCTCCCCGACAGGGGCGAAACACCATATATTTT	CASSSPRQGRNTIYF
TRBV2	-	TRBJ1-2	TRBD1	TGTGCCAGCAGTGAATCAAGACAGGGTTGGTATGGCTACACCTTC	CASSESRQGWYGYTF
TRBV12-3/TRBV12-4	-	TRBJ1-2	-	TGTGCCAGCAGTTTAGACAGGGTGGGAGGCTACACCTTC	CASSLDRVGGYTF
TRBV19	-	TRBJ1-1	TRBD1	TGTGCCAGTAGTTACAGGGGACGGAACACTGAAGCTTTCTTT	CASSYRGRNTEAFF
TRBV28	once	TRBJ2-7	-	TGTGCCAGCAGGCAGACTTCTACCTACGAGCAGTACTTC	CASRQTSTYEQYF
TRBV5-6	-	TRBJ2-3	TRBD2	TGTGCCAGCAGCTCTCCCCGCGGACTAGCGGGGGCTCGGGATACGCAGTATTTT	CASSSPRGLAGARDTQYF
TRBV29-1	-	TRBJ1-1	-	TGCAGCGTTGAAGGACAGGCGAACACTGAAGCTTTCTTT	CSVEGQANTEAFF
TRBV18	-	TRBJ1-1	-	TGTGCCAGCTCACCCCGGACAGTAACTGAAGCTTTCTTT	CASSPRTVTEAFF
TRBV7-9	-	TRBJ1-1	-	TGTGCCAGCAGTAGACGAATGCGGGCCTCGAACACTGAAGCTTTCTTT	CASSRRMRASNTEAFF
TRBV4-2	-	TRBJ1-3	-	TGTGCCAGCAGCCGGGAGGATGGAAACACCATATATTTT	CASSREDGNTIYF
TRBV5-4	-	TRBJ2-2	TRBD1	TGTGCCAGCAGCTTGGGGACCAGGGGGAGTAACACCGGGGAGCTGTTTTTT	CASSLGTRGSNTGELFF
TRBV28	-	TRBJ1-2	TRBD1	TGTGCCAGCAGGTCCGGGACAGGGGGCTGGGGTGGCTACACCTTC	CASRSGTGGWGGYTF
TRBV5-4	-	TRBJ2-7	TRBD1	TGTGCCAGCAGCCCCTTACAGGGGGCCGACGAGCAGTACTTC	CASSPLQGADEQYF
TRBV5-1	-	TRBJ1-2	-	TGCGCCAGCAGCTTGGCCTTAGATTCTTCCTACACCTTC	CASSLALDSSYTF
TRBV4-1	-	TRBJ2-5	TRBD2	TGCGCCAGCAGCCCCGGGACCTCGGGAGGGGAGACCCAGTACTTC	CASSPGTSGGETQYF
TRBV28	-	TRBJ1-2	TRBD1	TGTGCCAGCAGTTTAGACAGGGAATTCTATGGCTACACCTTC	CASSLDREFYGYTF
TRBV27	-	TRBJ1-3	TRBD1	TGTGCCAGTAGCCTAACAGGGGGAACAGGAAACACCATATATTTT	CASSLTGGTGNTIYF